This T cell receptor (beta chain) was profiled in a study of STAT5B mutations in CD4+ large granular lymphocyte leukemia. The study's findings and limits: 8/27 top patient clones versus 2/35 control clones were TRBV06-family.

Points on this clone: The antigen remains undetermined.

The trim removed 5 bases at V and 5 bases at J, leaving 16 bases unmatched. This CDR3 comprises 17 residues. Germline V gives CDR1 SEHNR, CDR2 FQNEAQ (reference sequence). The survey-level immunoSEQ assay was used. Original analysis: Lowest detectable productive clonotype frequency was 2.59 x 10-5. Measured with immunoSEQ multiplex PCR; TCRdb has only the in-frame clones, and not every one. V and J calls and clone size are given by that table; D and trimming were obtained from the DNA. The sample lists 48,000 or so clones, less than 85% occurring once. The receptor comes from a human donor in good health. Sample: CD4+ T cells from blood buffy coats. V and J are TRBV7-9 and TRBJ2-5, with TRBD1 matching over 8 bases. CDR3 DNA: TGTGCCAGCAGCCTCCAACCCGGGACAGGCGGATGGGAGACCCAGTACTTC. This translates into CASSLQPGTGGWETQYF. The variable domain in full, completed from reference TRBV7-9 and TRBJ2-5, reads DTGVSQNPRHKITKRGQNVTFRCDPISEHNRLYWYRQTLGQGPEFLTYFQNEAQLEKSRLLSDRFSAERPKGSFSTLEIQRTEQGDSAMYLCASSLQPGTGGWETQYFGPGTRLLVL.